This entry features one TCR beta chain sequence. Its specificity is unknown. The study ran its PCR with 60 Vbeta and 13 Jbeta primers. Assay: immunoSEQ multiplex PCR; the TCRdb copy retains only in-frame clones and omits some. This table lists fewer than 100,000 clones. This record belongs to a study of cytomegalovirus exposure and HLA in healthy donors. Study findings and constraints: According to a later analysis, most TCR beta chains associated with CMV appeared HLA-restricted. A prior analysis recorded that most TCR beta V segments were productive about 87% or about 30% of the time. 87-base-pair reads could not separate some V segments, including TRBV6-2 and TRBV6-3. A later analysis linked a missense variant in DCLRE1C to the trimming of TCR beta V and J genes.

The CDR3 runs 14 residues. CDR1 and CDR2 (germline): SQVTM, ANQGSEA. V shed 6 bases and J shed 4 bases, with 18 bases lying between them. This clonotype was obtained from a man aged 50 or older in good health and CMV-seronegative. The rearrangement joins TRBV29-1 to TRBJ1-1, with D tentatively TRBD1 (6 bases). The sequenced sample was PBMCs. The CDR3: CSVHGMTGGTEAFF. The CDR3 bases are TGCAGCGTCCACGGGATGACAGGCGGCACTGAAGCTTTCTTT.